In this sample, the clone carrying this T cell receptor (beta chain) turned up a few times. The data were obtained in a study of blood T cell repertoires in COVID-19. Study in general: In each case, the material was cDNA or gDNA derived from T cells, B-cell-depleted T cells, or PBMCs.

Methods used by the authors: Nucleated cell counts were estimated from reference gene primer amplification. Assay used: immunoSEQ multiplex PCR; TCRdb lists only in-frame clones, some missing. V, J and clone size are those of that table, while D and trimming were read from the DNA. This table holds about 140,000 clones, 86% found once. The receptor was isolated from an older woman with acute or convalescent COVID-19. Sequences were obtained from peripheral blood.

CDR3 amino acids: CASSQVPREAGNTIYF. Written as DNA, the CDR3 is TGTGCCAGCAGCCAAGTTCCCAGGGAGGCCGGAAACACCATATATTTT. The V call is TRBV3-1 (or the pseudogene TRBV3-2), the J call TRBJ1-3; the D gene is possibly TRBD1 (5 bases). The CDR3 consists of 16 residues. The germline V and J ends were trimmed by 1 base and 4 bases, with 14 bases remaining between them. Germline V gene data show CDR1 as LGHDT and CDR2 as YNNKEL (reference sequence).